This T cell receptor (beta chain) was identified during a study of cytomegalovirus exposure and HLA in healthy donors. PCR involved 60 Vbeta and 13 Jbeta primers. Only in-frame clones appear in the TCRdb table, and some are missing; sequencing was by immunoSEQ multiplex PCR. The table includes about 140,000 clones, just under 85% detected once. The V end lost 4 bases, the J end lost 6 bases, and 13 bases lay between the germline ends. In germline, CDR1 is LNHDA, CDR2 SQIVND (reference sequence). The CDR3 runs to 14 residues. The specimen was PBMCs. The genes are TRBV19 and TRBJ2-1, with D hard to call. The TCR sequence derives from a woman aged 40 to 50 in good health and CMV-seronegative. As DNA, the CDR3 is TGTGCCAGTAGTAGAGGTATGGTCTTCAATGAGCAGTTCTTC. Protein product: CASSRGMVFNEQFF.